The T cell receptor (beta chain) described here comes from a study of T-cell reconstitution after alpha-beta-depleted transplantation in children. Unique molecular identifiers were incorporated into the prepared TCRbeta library. In TCRdb, the PCR reads were re-called with MiXCR into one record per CDR3 protein. The sample shows almost 400,000 distinct CDR3 sequences, roughly 21% of them seen only once. This clonotype has more than one count but fewer than ten. CDR3 length: 12 amino acids. Trimming shortened V by 10 bases and J by 5 bases, and 12 bases separated the two germline ends. Germline CDR1 reads MNHEY; CDR2 reads SVGEGT.

The source of this sequence is a human donor who donated a stem cell graft to a child with acute myeloid leukemia. This chain uses TRBV6-2 or TRBV6-3 with TRBJ1-5; D is perhaps TRBD1 (6 bases). The specimen was PBMCs from the stem cell graft donor, collected from the stem cell graft. The CDR3 reads CATGTNYQPQHF. The CDR3 DNA follows: TGTGCCACCGGGACAAATTATCAGCCCCAGCATTTT.